These 15 T cell receptor beta chains were all obtained from the same sample, sequenced in a study of monozygotic twins with inflammatory bowel disease. TCRdb reanalyzed the 5' RACE reads and collapses them to one entry per CDR3 protein, without DNA. The table for this sample gives over 100,000 distinct CDR3 sequences. The sample taken for sequencing was blood. The receptors were gathered from a human donor with ulcerative colitis or Crohn's disease, or a healthy co-twin of an affected twin (not recorded which).

The CDR3 region is CASSSIQGPLGEQYF. The V gene is TRBV7-2, the J gene TRBJ2-7; TCRdb proposes TRBD1, but this gene call is untestable without DNA. This CDR3 contains 15 residues. In germline, CDR1 is SGHTA, CDR2 FQGNSA.

This chain connects TRBV20-1 to TRBJ2-1; without DNA, the TCRdb call of TRBD1 cannot be checked. CDR3 length: 12 amino acids. From germline, CDR1 is DFQATT and CDR2 SNEGSKA (reference sequence). The chain's CDR3 is CSAPGVYNEQFF.

CDR3 protein: CASSLSAAGVTYEQYF. The rearrangement joins TRBV5-5 to TRBJ2-7; TCRdb lists TRBD2, though no DNA is available to test this call. This CDR3 is 16 amino acids long. Germline lookup yields CDR1 SGHKS and CDR2 YYEKEE (reference sequence).

The chain couples TRBV20-1 to TRBJ1-3. The CDR3 totals 13 residues. The germline gives CDR1 DFQATT, CDR2 SNEGSKA (reference sequence). CDR3 amino acids: CSARAGPGNTIYF.

V gene TRBV7-8 combines with J gene TRBJ2-3; TCRdb reports TRBD2, a call that lacks DNA to check it against. The CDR3 runs to 15 residues. Per germline, CDR1 SGHVS and CDR2 FQNEAQ. CDR3 protein: CASSPGLAGVDTQYF.

The rearrangement links TRBV6-6 to TRBJ2-7. CDR3 length: 12 residues. Germline CDR1 MNHNY, CDR2 SVGAGI (reference sequence). The CDR3 protein is CASSYETYEQYF.

The genes are TRBV24-1 and TRBJ1-1; the D gene TCRdb calls, TRBD1, cannot be checked with no DNA. Germline V lookup: CDR1 KGHDR, CDR2 SFDVKD. There are 19 residues in the CDR3. The CDR3: CATSDLQGPGEFMNTEAFF.

The V gene is TRBV20-1, the J gene TRBJ1-2; TCRdb names TRBD1, which stays unverified in the absence of DNA. The germline V gene has CDR1 DFQATT and CDR2 SNEGSKA (reference sequence). CDR3 length equals 14 residues. CDR3 region: CSPRPWIVNYGYTF.

V gene TRBV5-4 combines with J gene TRBJ2-5; the TCRdb call, TRBD1, lacks DNA for checking. In germline, CDR1 is SGHNT, CDR2 YYREEE (reference sequence). The CDR3 has 13 residues. CDR3 sequence reads: CASSRDSSGTQYF.

The chain joins TRBV27 to TRBJ1-5; as DNA is missing, the TRBD1 call by TCRdb cannot be tested. Germline CDR1 is MNHEY and CDR2 is SMNVEV (reference sequence). CDR3 length equals 17 residues. The CDR3 reads CASSLSATGIRNQPQHF.

The rearrangement joins TRBV11-2 to TRBJ1-5. Germline V gene lookup returns CDR1 SGHAT and CDR2 FQNNGV. The CDR3 sequence is 14 residues long. The CDR3 reads CASSLPGSNQPQHF.

The rearrangement uses TRBV6-5 and TRBJ2-1; TCRdb designates TRBD1, a call that cannot be tested without DNA. CDR1 is MNHEY and CDR2 is SVGAGI in the germline V gene. The CDR3 extends over 15 amino acids. The CDR3 spells CASSYGDRVSNEQFF.

This chain links TRBV9 with TRBJ2-5; the D call from TCRdb, TRBD2, cannot be confirmed without DNA. This CDR3 has 15 residues. CDR1 and CDR2 (germline): SGDLS, YYNGEE. This chain's CDR3 is CASSISPGLLETQYF.

The CDR3 loop is CASKRDTGTLSSYEQYF. This sequence joins TRBV6-1 and TRBJ2-7; TCRdb returns TRBD1, unconfirmable since there is no DNA. In germline, CDR1 is MNHNS, CDR2 SASEGT. The CDR3 consists of 17 residues.

This rearrangement joins TRBV20-1 to TRBJ1-2. The CDR3 extends over 11 amino acids. Germline CDR1 reads DFQATT; CDR2 reads SNEGSKA (reference sequence). CDR3: CSARPNYGYTF.